The rows below give T cell receptor beta chains drawn from one sample of a study of radiotherapy plus CTLA-4 blockade in lung cancer. Only in-frame clones appear in the TCRdb table, and some are missing; sequencing was by immunoSEQ multiplex PCR. The repertoire holds tens of thousands of clones, with roughly 75% as singletons. Sequenced material: peripheral blood, taken from a patient treated with radiotherapy plus ipilimumab. These receptors were obtained from a human donor with non-small cell lung cancer who had stable disease on radiotherapy plus ipilimumab. The CDR3 runs from the conserved cysteine through the conserved F or W. D genes are given only for firm matches.

J	V	D	CDR3
TRBJ1-1	TRBV10-3	TRBD1	CAISRTGSGDEAFF
TRBJ1-4	TRBV2	TRBD1	CASSTGQGGKLFF
TRBJ1-6	TRBV5-1	NA	CASSLADNSPLHF
TRBJ1-2	TRBV6-1	NA	CASSPDRFNYGYTF
TRBJ1-1	TRBV10-3	NA	CAINQDRMNTEAFF
TRBJ2-7	TRBV5-6	TRBD2	CASSLAGPPYEQYF
TRBJ1-3	TRBV5-1	NA	CASSLVAGNGNTIYF
TRBJ1-1	TRBV7-2	TRBD1	CASSLADRGLPMNTEAFF
TRBJ2-7	TRBV5-1	TRBD2	CASSLAGRNSYEQYF
TRBJ1-3	TRBV29-1	NA	CSVIGPLGGSSSGNTIYF
TRBJ1-2	TRBV9	TRBD1	CASSADRGFAGYTF
TRBJ2-7	TRBV25-1	TRBD2	CASSEFGSGGAYEQYF
TRBJ1-1	TRBV19	NA	CASRTPSMNTEAFF
TRBJ1-2	TRBV11-2	TRBD1	CASSQQGEGYTF
TRBJ2-5	TRBV5-4	NA	CASSLAGGNQETQYF
TRBJ1-6	TRBV11-2	NA	CASSSRGSPLHF
TRBJ2-1	TRBV13	NA	CASSLRSNEQFF
TRBJ2-5	TRBV5-4	TRBD2	CASSGTSGQEYQETQYF
TRBJ1-2	TRBV7-9	TRBD1	CASSWDSGEDGYTF
TRBJ1-1	TRBV15	NA	CATSRDQRKAFF
TRBJ2-5	TRBV5-4	NA	CASASGGTQETQYF
TRBJ2-2	TRBV9	NA	CASSVGVHTGELFF
TRBJ1-2	TRBV21-1	NA	CASGTGMGGYTF
TRBJ2-3	TRBV29-1	NA	CSVAGAGSSTDTQYF
TRBJ1-2	TRBV6-5	TRBD1	CASRIGDRSNYGYTF
TRBJ2-1	TRBV10-3	TRBD1	CAISDPRQGLDEQFF
TRBJ2-7	TRBV7-9	NA	CASSLDWTYEQYF
TRBJ2-5	TRBV7-9	NA	CASSLLGSRETQYF